This T cell receptor beta chain is from a study of T-cell memory formation after mild COVID-19. Across the whole study: Clustering of TCRs was largely donor specific. The study, taken as a whole, reports: For second-wave clones that peaked at day 37, SARS-CoV-2 specificity went unverified.

Points on this clonotype: Its specificity is unknown.

The CDR3 consists of 14 residues. Germline V gives CDR1 LNHDA, CDR2 SQIVND (reference sequence). Germline trimming cut 3 bases from V and 5 bases from J; bases unmatched to any gene: 5. TCRdb itself ran the 5' RACE reads through MiXCR, one entry per CDR3 protein. This table holds roughly 400,000 distinct CDR3 sequences, around 24% found once. The V gene is TRBV19, the J gene TRBJ2-7, with 9 bases lining up with TRBD1. The sample consisted of PBMCs or a T cell subset sorted from them (not recorded which). The source is an adult woman who had mild COVID-19 (a few samples of this study predate the infection). Cell type and time point are not known. CDR3 sequence: CASSIGTGFNEQYF. CDR3 bases: TGTGCCAGTAGTATCGGGACAGGGTTTAACGAGCAGTACTTC.